These 3 T cell receptor beta chains were sequenced from one sample in a study of blood T cell repertoires in COVID-19. The method was immunoSEQ multiplex PCR; TCRdb's version includes in-frame clones alone and lacks a portion of them. The sample lists about 120,000 clones; about 84% were seen once. Sample: peripheral blood. These receptors came from a man in his fifties or sixties with acute or convalescent COVID-19.

The chain is built from TRBV18 and TRBJ1-1, with D uncertain. The germline V gene has CDR1 KGHSH and CDR2 LQKENI. The CDR3 is made up of 15 amino acids. Between the trimmed V and J ends, which lost 2 bases and 1 base, there was a span of 11 bases. In DNA form, the CDR3 reads TGTGCCAGCTCACCATTTCCTCCGGGGAACACTGAAGCTTTCTTT. Protein sequence: CASSPFPPGNTEAFF.

The rearrangement joins TRBV27 to TRBJ2-1; D might be TRBD2 (5 bases). With 6 bases removed from V and 0 bases from J, the gap between germline ends came to 21 bases. Germline CDR1 reads MNHEY; CDR2 reads SMNVEV (reference sequence). The CDR3 consists of 18 residues. The CDR3 sequence is CASSQKAIAHVSYNEQFF. The CDR3 DNA is TGTGCCAGCAGCCAAAAGGCGATAGCGCACGTCTCCTACAATGAGCAGTTCTTC.

The chain links TRBV9 to TRBJ2-1, with D maybe TRBD2 (5 bases). The CDR3 covers 18 residues. Trimming shortened V by 0 bases and J by 1 base, and 17 bases separated the two germline ends. Per the germline V gene, CDR1 is SGDLS and CDR2 is YYNGEE. The CDR3 region is CASSVGGMRVGSYNEQFF. The CDR3 DNA reads TGTGCCAGCAGCGTAGGTGGGATGAGGGTCGGATCCTACAATGAGCAGTTCTTC.